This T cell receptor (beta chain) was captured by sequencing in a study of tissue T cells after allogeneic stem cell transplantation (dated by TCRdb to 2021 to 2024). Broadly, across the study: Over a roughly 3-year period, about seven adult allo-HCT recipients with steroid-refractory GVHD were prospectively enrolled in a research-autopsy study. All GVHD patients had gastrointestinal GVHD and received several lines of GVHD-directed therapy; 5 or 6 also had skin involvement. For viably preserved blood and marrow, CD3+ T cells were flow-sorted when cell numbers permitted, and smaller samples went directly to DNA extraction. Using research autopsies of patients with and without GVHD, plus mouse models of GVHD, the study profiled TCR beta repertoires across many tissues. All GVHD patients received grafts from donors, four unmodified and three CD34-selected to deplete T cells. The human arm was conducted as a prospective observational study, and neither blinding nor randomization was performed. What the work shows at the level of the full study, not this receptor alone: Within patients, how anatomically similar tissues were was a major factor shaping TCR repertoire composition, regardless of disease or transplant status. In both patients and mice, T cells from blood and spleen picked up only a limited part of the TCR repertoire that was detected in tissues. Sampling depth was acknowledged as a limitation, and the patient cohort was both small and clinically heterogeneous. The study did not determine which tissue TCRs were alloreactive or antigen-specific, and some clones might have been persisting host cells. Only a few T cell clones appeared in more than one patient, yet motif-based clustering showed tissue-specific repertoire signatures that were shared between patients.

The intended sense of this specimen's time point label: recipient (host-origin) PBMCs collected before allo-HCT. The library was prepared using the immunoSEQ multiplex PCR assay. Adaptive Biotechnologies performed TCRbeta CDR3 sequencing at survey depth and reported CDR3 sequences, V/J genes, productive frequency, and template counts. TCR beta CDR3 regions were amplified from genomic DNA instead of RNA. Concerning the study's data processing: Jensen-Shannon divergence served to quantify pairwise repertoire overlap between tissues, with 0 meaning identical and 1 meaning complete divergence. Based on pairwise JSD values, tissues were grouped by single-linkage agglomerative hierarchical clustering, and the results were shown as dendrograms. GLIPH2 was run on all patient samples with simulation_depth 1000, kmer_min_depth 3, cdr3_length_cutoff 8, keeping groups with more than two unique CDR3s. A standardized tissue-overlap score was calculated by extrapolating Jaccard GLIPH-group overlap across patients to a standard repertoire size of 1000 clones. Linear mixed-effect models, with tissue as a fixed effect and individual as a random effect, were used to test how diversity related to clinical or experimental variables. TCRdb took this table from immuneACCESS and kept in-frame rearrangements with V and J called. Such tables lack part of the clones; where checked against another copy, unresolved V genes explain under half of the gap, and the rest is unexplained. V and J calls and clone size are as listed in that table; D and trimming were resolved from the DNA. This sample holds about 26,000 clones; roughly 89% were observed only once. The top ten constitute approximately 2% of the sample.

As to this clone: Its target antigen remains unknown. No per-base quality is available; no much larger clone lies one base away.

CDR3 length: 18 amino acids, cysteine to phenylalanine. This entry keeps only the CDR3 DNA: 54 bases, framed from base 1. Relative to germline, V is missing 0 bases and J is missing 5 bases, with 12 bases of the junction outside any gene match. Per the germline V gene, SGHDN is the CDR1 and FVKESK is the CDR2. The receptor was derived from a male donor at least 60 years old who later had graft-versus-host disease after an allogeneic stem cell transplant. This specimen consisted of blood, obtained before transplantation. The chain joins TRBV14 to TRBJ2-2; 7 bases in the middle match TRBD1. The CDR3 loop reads CASSQEIYRGPGTGELFF. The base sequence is TGTGCCAGCAGCCAAGAAATTTATAGGGGGCCTGGGACCGGGGAGCTGTTTTTT. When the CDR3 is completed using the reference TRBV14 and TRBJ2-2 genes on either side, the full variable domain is EAGVTQFPSHSVIEKGQTVTLRCDPISGHDNLYWYRRVMGKEIKFLLHFVKESKQDESGMPNNRFLAERTGGTYSTLKVQPAELEDSGVYFCASSQEIYRGPGTGELFFGEGSRLTVL.